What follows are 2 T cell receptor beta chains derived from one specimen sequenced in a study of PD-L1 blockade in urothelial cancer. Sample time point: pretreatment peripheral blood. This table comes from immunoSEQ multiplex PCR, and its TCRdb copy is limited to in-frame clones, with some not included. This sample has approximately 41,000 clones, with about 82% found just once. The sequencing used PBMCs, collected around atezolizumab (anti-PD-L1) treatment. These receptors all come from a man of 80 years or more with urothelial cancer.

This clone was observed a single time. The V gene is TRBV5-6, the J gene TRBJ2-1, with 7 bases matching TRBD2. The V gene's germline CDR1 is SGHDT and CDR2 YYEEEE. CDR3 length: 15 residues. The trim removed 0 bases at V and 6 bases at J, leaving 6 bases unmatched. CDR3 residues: CASSLGTRQPNEQFF. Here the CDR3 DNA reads TGTGCCAGCAGCTTGGGGACTAGGCAACCCAATGAGCAGTTCTTC. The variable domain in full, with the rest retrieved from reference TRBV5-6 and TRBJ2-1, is DAGVTQSPTHLIKTRGQQVTLRCSPKSGHDTVSWYQQALGQGPQFIFQYYEEEERQRGNFPDRFSGHQFPNYSSELNVNALLLGDSALYLCASSLGTRQPNEQFFGPGTRLTVL.

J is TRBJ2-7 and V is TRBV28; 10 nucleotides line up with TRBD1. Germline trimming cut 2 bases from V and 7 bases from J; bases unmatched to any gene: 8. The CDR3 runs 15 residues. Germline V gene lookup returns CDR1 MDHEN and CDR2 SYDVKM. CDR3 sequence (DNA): TGTGCCAGCAGTTTAGACGGGACAGGGGCTCGGGAGCAGTACTTC. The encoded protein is CASSLDGTGAREQYF.